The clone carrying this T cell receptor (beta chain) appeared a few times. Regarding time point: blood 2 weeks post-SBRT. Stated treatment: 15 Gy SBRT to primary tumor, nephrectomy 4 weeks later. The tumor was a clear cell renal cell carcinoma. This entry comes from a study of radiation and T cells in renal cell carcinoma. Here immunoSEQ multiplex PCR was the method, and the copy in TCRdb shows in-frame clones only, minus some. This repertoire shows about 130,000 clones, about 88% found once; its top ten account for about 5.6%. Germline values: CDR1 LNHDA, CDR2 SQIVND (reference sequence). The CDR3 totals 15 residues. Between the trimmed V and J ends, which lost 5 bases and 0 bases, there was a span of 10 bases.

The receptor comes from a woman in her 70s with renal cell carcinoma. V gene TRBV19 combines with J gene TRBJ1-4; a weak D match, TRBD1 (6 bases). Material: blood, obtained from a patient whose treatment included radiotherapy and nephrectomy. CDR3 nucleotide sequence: TGTGCCAGTAGTGTAGGACAGACAACTAATGAAAAACTGTTTTTT. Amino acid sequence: CASSVGQTTNEKLFF.